Listed below are T cell receptor beta chains from one sample, sequenced in a study of T cells in Graves' hyperthyroidism and ophthalmopathy. In TCRdb, the multiplex PCR reads were re-called with MiXCR into one record per CDR3 protein. The profile shows hundreds of thousands of distinct CDR3 sequences, around 15% of them singletons. Sequencing was carried out using blood. Source of these receptors: a woman between 25 and 40 years old with Graves' hyperthyroidism. CDR3s include the opening cysteine and the closing phenylalanine or tryptophan. A D gene is named only where the DNA matches it firmly. The size of a clone is reported for some rows only, either as once, few or many, or as a class for expanded clones.

J gene,D gene,V gene,clone size,CDR3 protein,CDR3 DNA
TRBJ1-6,-,TRBV28,-,CASSPLLGGSNSPLHF,TGTGCCAGCAGTCCACTGTTGGGGGGTTCGAATTCACCCCTCCACTTT
TRBJ2-3,-,TRBV29-1,-,CSLTGTPTDTQYF,TGCAGCTTAACCGGGACACCCACAGATACGCAGTATTTT
TRBJ1-2,-,TRBV28,few,CASSYDRLGYTF,TGTGCCAGCAGTTATGACAGATTAGGCTACACCTTC
TRBJ2-1,TRBD2,TRBV6-9,-,CASSYGLAGVNEQFF,TGTGCCAGCAGTTACGGACTAGCGGGAGTAAATGAGCAGTTCTTC
TRBJ1-1,-,TRBV30,many,CAWSPLWGMNTEAFF,TGTGCCTGGAGTCCTCTTTGGGGTATGAACACTGAAGCTTTCTTT
TRBJ1-4,TRBD1,TRBV5-5,few,CASSSGTGSGEKLFF,TGTGCCAGCAGCTCCGGGACAGGGTCGGGTGAAAAACTGTTTTTT
TRBJ2-7,-,TRBV12-3/TRBV12-4,many,CASSRGVAYEQYF,TGTGCCAGCAGCCGAGGGGTCGCCTACGAGCAGTACTTC
TRBJ1-2,TRBD1,TRBV7-9,few,CASSWVGTGGDGYTF,TGTGCCAGCAGCTGGGTGGGGACAGGGGGCGATGGCTACACCTTC
TRBJ2-7,-,TRBV7-2,many,CASSLESLYEQYF,TGTGCCAGCAGCTTAGAGTCCCTCTACGAGCAGTACTTC
TRBJ2-4,-,TRBV3-1,few,CASSQEGRGRAKNIQYF,TGTGCCAGCAGCCAAGAAGGGAGGGGGAGGGCCAAAAACATTCAGTACTTC
TRBJ2-1,TRBD2,TRBV5-1,-,CASTLGLAGGDEQFF,TGCGCCAGCACCCTGGGACTAGCGGGAGGGGATGAGCAGTTCTTC
TRBJ2-7,-,TRBV3-1,few,CASSRGDYEQYF,TGTGCCAGCAGCCGCGGAGATTACGAGCAGTACTTC
TRBJ1-1,-,TRBV30,many,CAWIRGTEAFF,TGTGCCTGGATCCGGGGGACGGAAGCTTTCTTT
TRBJ2-5,-,TRBV10-3,many,CAISEGGWYQETQYF,TGTGCCATCAGTGAGGGAGGGTGGTACCAAGAGACCCAGTACTTC
TRBJ1-2,TRBD1,TRBV20-1,-,CSATSQGAYGYTF,TGCAGTGCAACGTCACAGGGGGCTTATGGCTACACCTTC
TRBJ1-3,-,TRBV28,many,CASSTGQTAGNTIYF,TGTGCCAGCAGTACAGGGCAAACAGCTGGAAACACCATATATTTT
TRBJ1-1,-,TRBV5-1,many,CASSLKGGEAFF,TGCGCCAGCAGCTTGAAGGGGGGTGAAGCTTTCTTT
TRBJ1-2,TRBD1,TRBV4-1,-,CASSQAQQGAYGYTF,TGCGCCAGCAGCCAAGCTCAACAGGGGGCCTATGGCTACACCTTC
TRBJ2-5,-,TRBV15,few,CATSRDTWGAEETQYF,TGTGCCACCAGCAGAGATACGTGGGGGGCAGAAGAGACCCAGTACTTC
TRBJ1-4,-,TRBV7-9,few,CASSLADGQEKLFF,TGTGCCAGCAGCTTAGCGGATGGACAGGAAAAACTGTTTTTT
TRBJ2-5,-,TRBV12-3/TRBV12-4,many,CASSTQHKETQYF,TGTGCCAGCAGCACACAACACAAAGAGACCCAGTACTTC
TRBJ2-1,TRBD1,TRBV6-1,-,CASRGTGPRHNEQFF,TGTGCCAGCAGGGGGACAGGTCCCCGCCACAATGAGCAGTTCTTC
TRBJ1-1,TRBD1,TRBV28,-,CASSPRDRAGTEAFF,TGTGCCAGCAGTCCCCGGGACAGGGCCGGCACTGAAGCTTTCTTT
TRBJ2-6,TRBD2,TRBV7-3,-,CASSLGRGAGANVLTF,TGTGCCAGCAGCCTTGGCCGGGGGGCTGGGGCCAACGTCCTGACTTTC
TRBJ1-6,-,TRBV7-2,few,CASQRYPQYNSPLHF,TGTGCCAGCCAACGGTATCCGCAATATAATTCACCCCTCCACTTT
TRBJ2-1,TRBD2,TRBV11-3,many,CASSSTSGDNEQFF,TGTGCCAGCAGCTCGACTAGCGGCGACAATGAGCAGTTCTTC
TRBJ2-7,TRBD1,TRBV9,-,CASSSRTGTDEQYF,TGTGCCAGCAGCTCCCGGACAGGTACGGACGAGCAGTACTTC
TRBJ2-3,TRBD2,TRBV2,few,CASSGEGLAGGTDTQYF,TGTGCCAGCAGTGGGGAAGGACTAGCGGGAGGAACAGATACGCAGTATTTT
TRBJ1-2,-,TRBV4-2,-,CASSQDEVNYGYTF,TGTGCCAGCAGCCAAGATGAAGTCAACTATGGCTACACCTTC
TRBJ2-1,TRBD2,TRBV20-1,-,CSAKQTGLAGDEQFF,TGCAGTGCAAAGCAAACGGGACTAGCGGGAGATGAGCAGTTCTTC
TRBJ2-1,TRBD1,TRBV11-2,many,CASSLGGQGPYNEQFF,TGTGCCAGCAGCTTGGGAGGACAGGGACCCTACAATGAGCAGTTCTTC
TRBJ2-5,TRBD2,TRBV7-2,few,CASSLVPTSIQETQYF,TGTGCCAGCAGCTTAGTCCCGACTAGCATTCAAGAGACCCAGTACTTC
TRBJ2-7,-,TRBV30,-,CAWNGFVTYEQYF,TGTGCCTGGAACGGTTTTGTCACCTACGAGCAGTACTTC
TRBJ2-3,TRBD2,TRBV6-1,few,CASSFIILGLAGTDTQYF,TGTGCCAGCAGTTTTATTATCCTCGGACTAGCGGGAACAGATACGCAGTATTTT
TRBJ2-7,-,TRBV30,-,CALAYLRRPYEQYF,TGTGCCTTGGCCTATTTGAGAAGGCCCTACGAGCAGTACTTC
TRBJ2-3,TRBD2,TRBV20-1,-,CSARESTSGRVGTDTQYF,TGCAGTGCTAGAGAATCGACTAGCGGGAGGGTCGGCACAGATACGCAGTATTTT
TRBJ2-4,-,TRBV6-2/TRBV6-3,few,CASSHTDRRDKNIQYF,TGTGCCAGCAGCCACACAGACCGCCGGGACAAAAACATTCAGTACTTC
TRBJ2-7,-,TRBV27,many,CASMHRSGPYEQYF,TGTGCCAGCATGCACAGGTCCGGTCCCTACGAGCAGTACTTC
TRBJ2-7,TRBD2,TRBV27,few,CASSGLAEGHEQYF,TGTGCCAGCAGCGGACTAGCGGAGGGGCACGAGCAGTACTTC
TRBJ2-3,-,TRBV5-1,many,CASSLDGGGDTQYF,TGCGCCAGCAGCTTGGACGGAGGCGGAGATACGCAGTATTTT
TRBJ2-5,TRBD2,TRBV28,many,CASSFTGRWQETQYF,TGTGCCAGCAGTTTCACCGGGAGGTGGCAAGAGACCCAGTACTTC
TRBJ1-6,-,TRBV28,many,CASSLIDRDQPSLHF,TGTGCCAGCAGCCTAATCGACCGGGACCAACCTTCACTCCACTTT
TRBJ2-7,TRBD2,TRBV6-2/TRBV6-3,many,CASSPTPSGIYEQYF,TGTGCCAGCAGCCCCACCCCTAGCGGGATCTACGAGCAGTACTTC
TRBJ1-2,-,TRBV5-6,-,CASSLDETGRLYGYTF,TGTGCCAGCAGCTTGGACGAGACGGGGCGGCTCTATGGCTACACCTTC
TRBJ2-1,-,TRBV2,many,CASNSLYNEQFF,TGTGCCAGCAACTCACTTTACAATGAGCAGTTCTTC
TRBJ1-4,-,TRBV20-1,-,CSALRQTNEKLFF,TGCAGTGCTCTTCGACAGACTAATGAAAAACTGTTTTTT
TRBJ2-2,-,TRBV5-5,few,CASRKPGDTGELFF,TGTGCCAGCAGGAAGCCAGGAGACACCGGGGAGCTGTTTTTT
TRBJ2-2,-,TRBV29-1,-,CSTKVANTGELFF,TGCAGCACGAAGGTCGCGAACACCGGGGAGCTGTTTTTT
TRBJ2-7,TRBD1,TRBV2,many,CASRKMVTGIYEQYF,TGTGCCAGCAGGAAGATGGTGACAGGGATCTACGAGCAGTACTTC
TRBJ2-1,TRBD1,TRBV15,-,CATSRDREVMRTGSYNEQFF,TGTGCCACCAGCAGAGATCGTGAAGTTATGAGGACAGGTTCCTACAATGAGCAGTTCTTC
TRBJ1-6,-,TRBV27,many,CASSLAPGIRAPPSLHF,TGTGCCAGCAGTTTAGCCCCAGGGATCCGGGCACCCCCATCCCTCCACTTT
TRBJ2-7,TRBD2,TRBV28,many,CASSLPGLAIRYEQYF,TGTGCCAGCAGTCTGCCGGGACTAGCAATTCGTTACGAGCAGTACTTC
TRBJ1-2,-,TRBV7-3,many,CASSPTPEASGYTF,TGTGCCAGCAGCCCTACACCAGAGGCTTCTGGCTACACCTTC
TRBJ2-2,-,TRBV4-2,-,CASSQRGGGPGGTGELFF,TGTGCCAGCAGCCAAAGAGGAGGCGGGCCTGGTGGCACCGGGGAGCTGTTTTTT
TRBJ1-4,-,TRBV30,many,CAWSGGGQLNEKLFF,TGTGCCTGGAGCGGAGGGGGACAACTTAATGAAAAACTGTTTTTT
TRBJ1-1,-,TRBV25-1,-,CASRVVTNTEAFF,TGTGCCAGTAGGGTTGTGACGAACACTGAAGCTTTCTTT
TRBJ2-3,-,TRBV20-1,-,CSARGGAGSSVTDTQYF,TGCAGTGCTAGAGGCGGTGCCGGGAGTTCTGTCACAGATACGCAGTATTTT
TRBJ2-7,-,TRBV28,many,CASRQGFEQYF,TGTGCCAGCAGGCAGGGTTTCGAGCAGTACTTC
TRBJ1-2,-,TRBV11-2,-,CASSFTGTGYTF,TGTGCCAGCAGCTTCACAGGGACCGGCTACACCTTC